Each of the 15 T cell receptor beta chains below was sequenced from the same sample in a study of T cells in women clearing cervical HPV infection. Generated by immunoSEQ multiplex PCR, the TCRdb table keeps only in-frame clones and is missing some. Reported are about 21,000 clones; the ten largest clones contain over 5%. The sequencing sample was made of blood buffy coat. The origin of the receptors is a woman between 18 and 75 years old with a cervical HPV16 infection that either progressed to CIN3+ or cleared (not recorded which).

On this clone: The CDR3 goes on 3 residues after the read ends, and that part is filled in from the germline J gene. This chain connects TRBV20-1 to TRBJ1-5, with 7 bases identical to TRBD1. The CDR3 is 16 amino acids. V lost 0 bases, J lost 5 bases, and 10 bases stayed unmatched. Germline CDR1 is DFQATT and CDR2 is SNEGSKA (reference sequence). The sequenced CDR3 bases are TGCAGTGCTAGAGACCCCGACAGGGATTTGGATCAGCCC. Translated, it gives CSARDPDRDLDQP. The whole CDR3 protein reads CSARDPDRDLDQPQHF.

Turning to this clone: The read finishes 3 residues shy of the CDR3 end, and the germline J gene is used to complete it. V is TRBV18 and J is TRBJ2-7; 15 nucleotides align to TRBD2. Germline V CDR1 and CDR2: KGHSH, LQKENI. CDR3 length: 15 residues. V was clipped by 8 bases and J by 4 bases; unmatched bases: 6. The sequenced CDR3 bases are TGTGCCAGCCCACTTGGGACTAGCGGGAGGTACGAG. This gives the protein CASPLGTSGRYE. The whole CDR3 region reads CASPLGTSGRYEQYF.

The CDR3 sequence: CSAPTIRTVAYGYTF. The DNA read from the CDR3 is TGCAGTGCTCCTACTATCCGGACTGTTGCCTATGGC. The chain combines TRBV20-1 with TRBJ1-2; D gene ambiguous. The read falls 3 residues short of the CDR3 end, and the missing part is taken from the germline J gene. Germline assignment: CDR1 DFQATT and CDR2 SNEGSKA (reference sequence). V was cut by 5 bases and J by 4 bases, with 20 bases left in between. This CDR3 is built from 15 residues.

As for this clone: The CDR3 is cut off 3 residues early in the read; its end comes from the germline J gene. The chain couples TRBV12-3 or TRBV12-4 to TRBJ1-2; a possible D gene is TRBD1 (5 bases). The CDR3 is 15 amino acids. With 2 bases removed from V and 1 base from J, the gap between germline ends came to 11 bases. CDR3 protein: CASSLSTGLNYGYTF. The CDR3 DNA, read in part, is TGTGCCAGCAGTTTATCAACAGGTCTTAACTATGGC.

The covered CDR3 bases are TGTGCCAGCAGGTCATACAGAGGGGTTGCGGCGGACACC. Protein product: CASRSYRGVAADT. The full-length CDR3 reads as CASRSYRGVAADTIYF. This sequence joins TRBV6-2 or TRBV6-3 and TRBJ1-3, with a weak D call TRBD1 (5 bases). The CDR3 end falls 3 residues outside the read, so it is completed with the germline J gene. The CDR3 totals 16 residues. Germline V gene sequence: CDR1 MNHEY, CDR2 SVGEGT. Trimming removed 6 bases at V and 8 bases at J, with 23 bases between.

As regards this clone: The read ends 3 residues early relative to the CDR3; the germline J gene fills the gap. This chain joins TRBV6-2 or TRBV6-3 and TRBJ2-2; possibly TRBD1 for D (6 bases). This CDR3 comprises 13 residues. Per germline, CDR1 MNHEY and CDR2 SVGEGT. V gave up 6 bases and J gave up 5 bases, with 10 bases separating them. CDR3 region: CASSYRVTGELFF. The covered CDR3 bases are TGTGCCAGCAGCTACAGGGTAACCGGGGAG.

A note on this clone: Read sequence stops 3 residues before the CDR3 end, and the germline J gene provides the missing end. This sequence joins TRBV11-2 and TRBJ1-1; D might be TRBD1 (5 bases). Trimming removed 1 base from V and 7 bases from J, with 7 bases in between. Germline V gives CDR1 SGHAT, CDR2 FQNNGV. The CDR3 contains 12 residues. CDR3 loop: CASSLGGGEAFF. CDR3 bases read: TGTGCCAGCAGCTTAGGGGGGGGTGAA.

As concerns this clone: Coverage ceases 3 residues before the CDR3 finishes, and the germline J gene fills in the end. This chain connects TRBV20-1 to TRBJ2-1; D remains unclear. The CDR3 covers 13 residues. CDR1 and CDR2 from the germline V gene are DFQATT and SNEGSKA (reference sequence). Trimming shortened V by 0 bases and J by 5 bases, and 8 bases separated the two germline ends. Incomplete CDR3 DNA: TGCAGTGCTAGAGATTTGCTAGACAATGAG. It encodes CSARDLLDNE. The whole CDR3 region reads CSARDLLDNEQFF.

As to this clone: With the read ending 3 residues before the CDR3 end, the germline J gene is used to fill in that end. This chain uses TRBV18 with TRBJ2-3; unclear D gene. CDR3 length: 12 residues. V lost 2 bases and J 3 bases, leaving 3 bases between the germline ends. Per germline, CDR1 KGHSH and CDR2 LQKENI. This chain's CDR3 is CASSPSTDTQYF. The covered CDR3 bases are TGTGCCAGCTCACCATCTACAGATACG.

A word on this clone: The read terminates 3 residues ahead of where the CDR3 ends, so the germline J gene completes it. J is TRBJ2-1 and V is TRBV14; TRBD2 matches at 8 bases. Per germline, CDR1 SGHDN and CDR2 FVKESK. The V segment lost 2 bases and the J segment 0 bases; nucleotides outside the gene matches: 6. The CDR3 loop spans 17 amino acids. The part of the CDR3 DNA that was read is TGTGCCAGCAGCCAAATAGCGGGGAAAAGCTCCTACAATGAG. This codes for CASSQIAGKSSYNE. The CDR3 reads in full as CASSQIAGKSSYNEQFF. Complete variable domain (other parts from reference TRBV14 and TRBJ2-1): EAGVTQFPSHSVIEKGQTVTLRCDPISGHDNLYWYRRVMGKEIKFLLHFVKESKQDESGMPNNRFLAERTGGTYSTLKVQPAELEDSGVYFCASSQIAGKSSYNEQFFGPGTRLTVL.

A word on this clone: The read comes to an end 3 residues before the CDR3 does, leaving the germline J gene to fill in the end. The rearrangement links TRBV20-1 to TRBJ2-7; 8 nucleotides line up with TRBD1. CDR1 is DFQATT, CDR2 SNEGSKA, per germline (reference sequence). The V gene end was trimmed by 5 bases and the J gene end by 3 bases; junction bases not matched to a gene: 6. This CDR3 region has 13 residues. The DNA read from the CDR3 is TGCAGTGCTCAACAGGGGGGATTCTACGAG. Translated, it gives CSAQQGGFYE. The full CDR3 sequence reads CSAQQGGFYEQYF.

As to this clone: The read terminates 3 residues ahead of where the CDR3 ends, so the germline J gene completes it. This rearrangement joins TRBV2 to TRBJ2-7, with TRBD2 matching 7 bases. CDR1 is SNHLY and CDR2 is FYNNEI in the germline V gene. The V and J ends lost 4 bases and 5 bases, in that order; junction bases with no gene match: 8. This CDR3 spans 14 amino acids. The covered CDR3 bases are TGTGCCAGCAGTGCCGCGGGAGCTGTACACGAG. Its translation is CASSAAGAVHE. From start to end, the CDR3 is CASSAAGAVHEQYF. Drawing the rest from reference TRBV2 and TRBJ2-7, the complete variable domain is EPEVTQTPSHQVTQMGQEVILRCVPISNHLYFYWYRQILGQKVEFLVSFYNNEISEKSEIFDDQFSVERPDGSNFTLKIRSTKLEDSAMYFCASSAAGAVHEQYFGPGTRLTVT.

As concerns this clone: The CDR3 goes on 3 residues after the read ends, and that part is filled in from the germline J gene. The chain has TRBV28 and TRBJ2-3, with TRBD2 identical over 16 bases. This CDR3 has 17 residues. V lost 5 bases to trimming and J lost 4 bases; unmatched junction nucleotides: 6. Germline V gene lookup returns CDR1 MDHEN and CDR2 SYDVKM. Partial CDR3 DNA: TGTGCCAGCAGTCTGGGGACTAGCGGGAGGGGGTCAGATACG. Encoded protein: CASSLGTSGRGSDT. The CDR3 in its entirety is CASSLGTSGRGSDTQYF.

Note on this clone: The observed sequence ends 3 residues before the CDR3 terminus, with the missing tail filled in from the germline J gene. This chain links TRBV7-9 with TRBJ2-1; no reliable D call. Germline V gene data show CDR1 as SEHNR and CDR2 as FQNEAQ (reference sequence). The CDR3 consists of 14 residues. Trimming shortened V by 2 bases and J by 8 bases, and 13 bases separated the two germline ends. CDR3 DNA, as far as it was read: TGTGCCAGCAGCTTAATCCCGGAAAGGGATGAG. The encoded protein is CASSLIPERDE. The whole CDR3 sequence reads CASSLIPERDEQFF. Full variable domain (outside the CDR3, taken from reference TRBV7-9 and TRBJ2-1): DTGVSQNPRHKITKRGQNVTFRCDPISEHNRLYWYRQTLGQGPEFLTYFQNEAQLEKSRLLSDRFSAERPKGSFSTLEIQRTEQGDSAMYLCASSLIPERDEQFFGPGTRLTVL.

About this clone: The CDR3 is cut off 3 residues early in the read; its end comes from the germline J gene. This chain joins TRBV6-1 and TRBJ2-7; 8 bases map to TRBD2. Unmatched junction bases numbered 6, after V lost 1 base and J lost 1 base. The CDR3 length is 16 residues. Germline lookup yields CDR1 MNHNS and CDR2 SASEGT. CDR3 residues: CASSEGGLVGSYEQYF. The CDR3 bases that were read are TGTGCCAGCAGTGAAGGGGGACTAGTAGGGTCCTACGAG.